This T cell receptor (beta chain) was recorded in a study of stem cell transplantation in POMP-related autoinflammatory disease. Study-wide background: Hypothesis: faulty thymoproteasomes impair CD8+ T-cell selection, skewing TRB repertoires.

V dropped 6 bases and J dropped 7 bases, with 12 bases sitting between them. Germline V gene sequence: CDR1 SQVTM, CDR2 ANQGSEA. The CDR3 runs 12 residues. Prominent immunodeficiency with autoinflammation defined PRAID. Clones were read by immunoSEQ multiplex PCR, and TCRdb kept only the in-frame ones, dropping some. Seen here are tens of thousands of clones, approximately 90% observed once, and the top ten hold about 0.66%. The V gene is TRBV29-1, the J gene TRBJ1-4, with a weak D call TRBD1 (6 bases). The sequenced sample was CD4+ T cells from PBMCs, obtained after stem cell transplantation. The clonotype originates from a human patient with POMP-related autoinflammation and immune dysregulation (PRAID). Some T cells may possibly be graft donor cells. The CDR3 protein is CSVATGTEKLFF. DNA for the CDR3: TGCAGCGTAGCCACAGGGACTGAAAAACTGTTTTTT.